These 21 T cell receptor beta chains originate from one sample sequenced in a study of blood T cell repertoires in COVID-19. TCRdb's copy holds only in-frame clones and misses some; the assay was immunoSEQ multiplex PCR. Of 250,000 to 300,000 clones listed, roughly 93% are singletons. The specimen was PBMCs or T cells enriched from blood (not recorded which). The receptors shown here come from a middle-aged woman with acute COVID-19.

The J gene is TRBJ1-3, the V gene TRBV11-2; possible D gene TRBD1, 5 bases. The CDR3 is 14 amino acids. Germline V gene lookup returns CDR1 SGHAT and CDR2 FQNNGV. The V end lost 6 bases, the J end lost 0 bases, and 9 bases lay between the germline ends. CDR3 loop: CASSDSLSGNTIYF. The DNA of the CDR3 is TGTGCCAGCAGTGACAGCCTCTCTGGAAACACCATATATTTT.

With regard to this clone: No conserved phenylalanine or tryptophan ends this CDR3, so it is likely a read error. The limits of the CDR3 on the DNA are not certain, so only TCRdb's listed CDR3 is given. The chain employs TRBV28 and TRBJ2-7; TRBD2 was called by the table and not checked on the DNA. The V gene's germline CDR1 is MDHEN and CDR2 SYDVKM. The CDR3 adds up to 12 amino acids, both ends counted. The CDR3 loop reads CASSFGGARVFL.

The chain uses TRBV3-1 (or the pseudogene TRBV3-2) and TRBJ1-5, with D unresolved. The CDR3 spans 14 residues. Trimming removed 0 bases from V and 2 bases from J, with 5 bases in between. Germline V lookup: CDR1 LGHDT, CDR2 YNNKEL (reference sequence). Here the CDR3 DNA reads TGTGCCAGCAGCCAAGACCTAGGCAATCAGCCCCAGCATTTT. This encodes CASSQDLGNQPQHF.

This clone was counted between two and nine times. The chain carries TRBV11-3 and TRBJ2-7; D is possibly TRBD1 (6 bases). The CDR3 has 13 amino acids. Germline CDR1 reads SGHNT; CDR2 reads YENEEA. Trimming cost V 1 base and J 7 bases, with 11 bases left between them. CDR3 in DNA: TGTGCCAGCAGCTTAGGGGGGCGCAGGGAGCAGTACTTC. It translates to CASSLGGRREQYF.

The chain recombines TRBV6-5 with TRBJ1-6; D is unclear. Trimming left V 10 bases short and J 5 bases short, with 18 bases between. Germline assignment: CDR1 MNHEY and CDR2 SVGAGI. The CDR3 length is 15 residues. The CDR3 loop is CATGRVAPNNSPLHF. The CDR3, as DNA: TGTGCCACCGGGCGGGTAGCCCCTAATAATTCACCCCTCCACTTT.

This chain connects TRBV6-1 to TRBJ2-3, with D unclear. Trimming left V 4 bases short and J 0 bases short, with 14 bases between. The CDR3 contains 16 residues. From germline, CDR1 is MNHNS and CDR2 SASEGT. The DNA for the CDR3 is TGTGCCAGCAGTGTTTACACCCACCAGAGCACAGATACGCAGTATTTT. Its translation is CASSVYTHQSTDTQYF.

The V gene is TRBV7-8, the J gene TRBJ2-1, with 11 bases identical to TRBD1. The CDR3 loop spans 16 amino acids. The V gene's germline CDR1 is SGHVS and CDR2 FQNEAQ. J was trimmed by 7 bases and V by 0 bases; bases with no gene match: 5. The CDR3 DNA reads as TGTGCCAGCAGCTTAGCGGGACAGGGGGATGTAAATGAGCAGTTCTTC. Its translation is CASSLAGQGDVNEQFF.

The chain recombines TRBV27 with TRBJ2-5, with 7 bases identical to TRBD1. The CDR3 sequence is 14 residues long. Germline trimming cut 4 bases from V and 1 base from J; bases unmatched to any gene: 3. Germline assignment: CDR1 MNHEY and CDR2 SMNVEV (reference sequence). The CDR3 spells CASSSGQVQETQYF. The CDR3 nucleotides read TGTGCCAGCAGTTCTGGACAGGTCCAAGAGACCCAGTACTTC.

The chain employs TRBV14 and TRBJ1-2; no reliable D call. Trimming removed 4 bases at V and 3 bases at J, with 15 bases between. Per germline, CDR1 SGHDN and CDR2 FVKESK. This CDR3 has 15 amino acids. The CDR3 DNA follows: TGTGCCAGCAGCCCCTTAGGTTGGGGAGACTATGGCTACACCTTC. Residues: CASSPLGWGDYGYTF.

This chain links TRBV7-3 with TRBJ1-2, with TRBD1 matching over 9 bases. This CDR3 region has 14 residues. The germline V gene encodes CDR1 SGHTA and CDR2 FQGTGA. The V and J ends lost 8 bases and 7 bases, in that order; junction bases with no gene match: 11. CDR3 DNA: TGTGCCAGCTCACAAAACAGGGGGCAGAGTGGCTACACCTTC. Protein product: CASSQNRGQSGYTF.

The V gene is TRBV30, the J gene TRBJ1-1; no reliable D call. This CDR3 spans 13 amino acids. V was trimmed by 1 base and J by 1 base, leaving 7 bases between them. Germline CDR1 and CDR2: GTSNPN and SVGIG (reference sequence). CDR3 DNA sequence: TGTGCCTGGAGTGGTAACAGGAACACTGAAGCTTTCTTT. It is translated as CAWSGNRNTEAFF.

This clone was seen once. The chain combines TRBV13 with TRBJ1-4; no clear D gene. This CDR3 is built from 13 residues. Between the trimmed V and J ends, which lost 5 bases and 8 bases, there was a span of 12 bases. From germline, CDR1 is PRHDT and CDR2 FYEKMQ (reference sequence). The CDR3 DNA follows: TGTGCCAGCAGCCCAAACTTGAACGAAAAACTGTTTTTT. This translates into CASSPNLNEKLFF.

V usage is TRBV11-2 and J usage is TRBJ1-5; D is unresolved. Per germline, CDR1 SGHAT and CDR2 FQNNGV. V lost 0 bases, J lost 4 bases, and 7 bases lay in between. The CDR3 is made up of 14 amino acids. The CDR3 DNA is TGTGCCAGCAGCTTAGAGGCCTCGAATCAGCCCCAGCATTTT. As protein: CASSLEASNQPQHF.

The J gene is TRBJ2-5, the V gene TRBV18; D is possibly TRBD1 (5 bases). CDR3 length equals 15 residues. Looked up from germline, CDR1 is KGHSH and CDR2 is LQKENI. V dropped 2 bases and J dropped 1 base, with 11 bases sitting between them. For the CDR3, the DNA is TGTGCCAGCTCACCAGGCGCAGGGCTCCAAGAGACCCAGTACTTC. It codes for CASSPGAGLQETQYF.

The chain uses TRBV6-6 and TRBJ2-2, with D possibly TRBD1 on 6 matching bases. Trimming removed 2 bases at V and 1 base at J, with 11 bases between. This CDR3 has 16 residues. The germline V gene encodes CDR1 MNHNY and CDR2 SVGAGI (reference sequence). Here the CDR3 reads CASSYPRGQNTGELFF. DNA of the CDR3: TGTGCCAGCAGTTACCCGAGGGGACAGAACACCGGGGAGCTGTTTTTT.

The V and J genes are TRBV6-5 and TRBJ1-5; D may be TRBD1 (6 bases). Per germline, CDR1 MNHEY and CDR2 SVGAGI. Trimming shortened V by 7 bases and J by 4 bases, and 14 bases separated the two germline ends. The CDR3 is 14 residues long. The CDR3 spells CASNGDRTNQPQHF. As DNA, the CDR3 is TGTGCCAGCAATGGAGACAGGACGAATCAGCCCCAGCATTTT.

The V and J genes are TRBV5-1 and TRBJ2-7; 11 positions match TRBD1. The CDR3 has 13 amino acids. Unmatched junction bases numbered 3, after V lost 4 bases and J lost 6 bases. Germline lookup yields CDR1 SGHRS and CDR2 YFSETQ. The CDR3 is CASSRGQGGEQYF. The DNA of the CDR3 is TGCGCCAGCAGCAGGGGACAGGGGGGCGAGCAGTACTTC.

V and J are TRBV5-6 and TRBJ1-1, with TRBD1 identical over 7 bases. CDR3 length: 14 amino acids. V lost 0 bases to trimming and J lost 7 bases; unmatched junction nucleotides: 6. Germline V CDR1 and CDR2: SGHDT, YYEEEE. The CDR3 loop reads CASSLVGGPNEAFF. CDR3 DNA: TGTGCCAGCAGCTTGGTAGGGGGCCCCAATGAAGCTTTCTTT.

The gene calls are TRBV2 and TRBJ2-1; TRBD2 might be the D (7 bases). CDR3 size: 16 residues. The germline V gene has CDR1 SNHLY and CDR2 FYNNEI. V lost 6 bases to trimming and J lost 5 bases, with 20 bases between them. The CDR3 DNA follows: TGTGCCAGCAGCTACCAGCCCGGGGGGCGAAACAATGAGCAGTTCTTC. Translated, it gives CASSYQPGGRNNEQFF.

This chain connects TRBV6-5 to TRBJ2-7; 10 bases align to TRBD2. Losses at the gene ends were 3 bases for V and 0 bases for J; bases not matched to a gene: 2. This CDR3 has 15 residues. CDR1 is MNHEY, CDR2 SVGAGI, per germline. The CDR3, as DNA: TGTGCCAGCAGTTATACTAGCGGGATCTCCTACGAGCAGTACTTC. Protein product: CASSYTSGISYEQYF.

This chain joins TRBV21-1 and TRBJ2-7; the table's TRBD1 call for D was not verified on the DNA. TRBV21-1 is a pseudogene. CDR3 length equals 15 residues. CDR3 coding DNA: TGTGCCAGCAACAAGTTGGACAGGGGAAGGTACGAGCAGTACTTC. Translation: CASNKLDRGRYEQYF.